These 27 T cell receptor beta chains share one sample of origin, sequenced in a study of shared clonotypes between healthy human individuals. Repertoires were generated with immunoSEQ multiplex PCR, while TCRdb's copy carries only in-frame clones and drops some. The data show under 1,100,000 clones, around 75% seen once. The sequencing input was memory CD4+ T cells sorted from blood. Subset given: CD45RA-negative fraction. The receptors were sampled from a young man in good health.

The rearrangement links TRBV2 to TRBJ2-3; possibly TRBD2 for D (6 bases). This CDR3 contains 13 residues. CDR1 is SNHLY, CDR2 FYNNEI, per germline. The germline V and J ends were trimmed by 8 bases and 4 bases, with 13 bases remaining between them. The CDR3 bases are TGTGCCAGCCTGGGCAGGGAGGCAGATACGCAGTATTTT. It encodes CASLGREADTQYF.

Ten or more counts support this clone. The CDR3 DNA is TGTGCCAGCAGCTTAAAGAGCGGCGAGCAGTACTTC. It translates to CASSLKSGEQYF. This rearrangement joins TRBV7-2 to TRBJ2-7; tentatively, D is TRBD2 (5 bases). Trimming left V 2 bases short and J 6 bases short, with 8 bases between. The CDR3 runs to 12 residues. From germline, CDR1 is SGHTA and CDR2 FQGNSA.

The V gene is TRBV23-1, the J gene TRBJ2-2; 7 bases line up with TRBD1. TRBV23-1 is given ORF status, its function remaining uncertain. With 0 bases clipped from V and 7 bases from J, the junction kept 11 bases outside the gene matches. The CDR3 runs to 17 residues. CDR3 DNA: TGCGCCAGCAGTCAATCGATTCAACAGGGGTCGAGCGGGGAGCTGTTTTTT. Protein product: CASSQSIQQGSSGELFF.

The gene calls are TRBV29-1 and TRBJ2-3, with 7 bases identical to TRBD1. Germline V gives CDR1 SQVTM, CDR2 ANQGSEA. This CDR3 comprises 15 residues. V shed 5 bases, J shed 1 base, and the junction held 9 bases outside the gene matches. This CDR3 reads CSVLTGERGTDTQYF. The DNA of the CDR3 is TGCAGCGTTCTAACAGGGGAGAGGGGCACAGATACGCAGTATTTT.

The chain recombines TRBV5-6 with TRBJ2-2; D is ambiguous. Trimming took 4 bases from V and 0 from J, leaving 10 bases between them. Germline V gene sequence: CDR1 SGHDT, CDR2 YYEEEE. The CDR3 extends over 15 amino acids. The CDR3 nucleotides read TGTGCCAGCAGCCGACCTCAAACGAACACCGGGGAGCTGTTTTTT. This encodes CASSRPQTNTGELFF.

The chain carries TRBV7-9 and TRBJ1-1, with D perhaps matching TRBD1 (5 bases). The V end was cut by 5 bases, the J end by 1 base, with 20 bases between. Germline CDR1 reads SEHNR; CDR2 reads FQNEAQ (reference sequence). This CDR3 has 17 residues. This CDR3 reads CASSPIGDPIRNTEAFF. The CDR3 nucleotides read TGTGCCAGCAGCCCCATAGGGGACCCCATCCGGAACACTGAAGCTTTCTTT.

This clone was seen only a few times. The gene calls are TRBV29-1 and TRBJ1-1; TRBD1 matches 7 bases. Germline assignment: CDR1 SQVTM and CDR2 ANQGSEA. After removal of 7 bases from V and 6 bases from J, the junction contained 8 bases not matched to a gene. This CDR3 has 12 residues. The CDR3, as DNA: TGCAGCGCCGAGGTACAGGGGTCTGAAGCTTTCTTT. Translating gives CSAEVQGSEAFF.

V is TRBV11-2 and J is TRBJ1-2; a weak D match, TRBD1 (5 bases). The CDR3 loop spans 13 amino acids. Per germline, CDR1 SGHAT and CDR2 FQNNGV. V was trimmed by 1 base and J by 8 bases, leaving 11 bases between them. The CDR3 here is CASSLGEGSGYTF. The CDR3 nucleotides are TGTGCCAGCAGCTTAGGGGAGGGGTCAGGCTACACCTTC.

V gene TRBV2 combines with J gene TRBJ2-4; the match to TRBD1 covers 7 bases. V lost 7 bases, J lost 16 bases, and 13 bases stayed unmatched. The CDR3 extends over 12 amino acids. Germline-derived CDR1 and CDR2 are SNHLY and FYNNEI. Written as DNA, the CDR3 is TGTGCCAGCACTACGTCGGGACAGTTCGTATACTTC. Encoded protein: CASTTSGQFVYF.

The rearrangement uses TRBV18 and TRBJ2-1, with 8 bases matching TRBD1. With 5 bases clipped from V and 6 bases from J, the junction kept 3 bases outside the gene matches. The CDR3 consists of 13 residues. CDR1 and CDR2 (germline): KGHSH, LQKENI. The CDR3 nucleotides read TGTGCCAGCTCAATCGGACAGGGCAATGAGCAGTTCTTC. It yields the protein CASSIGQGNEQFF.

This clone was observed a handful of times. The chain is built from TRBV19 and TRBJ2-1; the D gene is possibly TRBD2 (5 bases). Trimming removed 3 bases from V and 8 bases from J, with 11 bases in between. The CDR3 is 13 amino acids. Germline CDR1 LNHDA, CDR2 SQIVND (reference sequence). CDR3 loop: CASSMGWRDEQFF. The CDR3 coding sequence is TGTGCCAGTAGTATGGGGTGGCGGGATGAGCAGTTCTTC.

This rearrangement joins TRBV6-1 to TRBJ2-2; TRBD1 matches at 9 bases. The ends lost 7 bases at V and 4 bases at J; junction bases unmatched: 4. Germline CDR1 and CDR2: MNHNS and SASEGT. This CDR3 region has 14 residues. The CDR3, as DNA: TGTGCCAGCAATGGACAGGGGAGCACCGGGGAGCTGTTTTTT. This encodes CASNGQGSTGELFF.

The chain joins TRBV6-5 to TRBJ1-2; 7 bases are shared with TRBD1. J was trimmed by 3 bases and V by 7 bases; bases with no gene match: 11. Germline CDR1 MNHEY, CDR2 SVGAGI. The CDR3 is made up of 15 amino acids. CDR3 sequence reads: CASTRYGTADYGYTF. As DNA, the CDR3 is TGTGCCAGCACCCGATATGGGACAGCGGACTATGGCTACACCTTC.

This clone was observed a handful of times. The V and J genes are TRBV5-1 and TRBJ1-1, with D hard to call. Per the germline V gene, CDR1 is SGHRS and CDR2 is YFSETQ. The CDR3 has 14 residues. The ends were cut back, 6 bases at V and 3 bases at J, with 15 bases in the middle. The CDR3 is CASTNPGGDTEAFF. The CDR3 DNA reads TGCGCCAGCACCAATCCGGGTGGGGACACTGAAGCTTTCTTT.

The V and J genes are TRBV27 and TRBJ1-5; D is undetermined. CDR1 and CDR2 (germline): MNHEY, SMNVEV (reference sequence). The CDR3 totals 13 residues. V was trimmed by 3 bases and J by 2 bases, leaving 5 bases between them. The CDR3 loop reads CASSFNGNQPQHF. The CDR3 DNA sequence: TGTGCCAGCAGTTTTAATGGCAATCAGCCCCAGCATTTT.

J is TRBJ1-4 and V is TRBV4-1; TRBD1 matches at 8 bases. The trim removed 1 base at V and 7 bases at J, leaving 8 bases unmatched. In germline, CDR1 is MGHRA, CDR2 YSYEKL. The CDR3 is 16 amino acids. DNA of the CDR3: TGCGCCAGCAGCCAAGCAAGGACAGGGAGTGGTGAAAAACTGTTTTTT. Residues: CASSQARTGSGEKLFF.

This clone was detected only once. The chain recombines TRBV11-3 with TRBJ2-3; TRBD2 matches 10 bases. The CDR3 has 17 amino acids. J was trimmed by 0 bases and V by 1 base; bases with no gene match: 4. Germline CDR1 is SGHNT and CDR2 is YENEEA. Here the CDR3 reads CASSLGAAGGSTDTQYF. The CDR3 DNA reads as TGTGCCAGCAGCTTAGGTGCAGCGGGGGGGAGCACAGATACGCAGTATTTT. Drawing the rest from reference TRBV11-3 and TRBJ2-3, the complete variable domain is EAGVVQSPRYKIIEKKQPVAFWCNPISGHNTLYWYLQNLGQGPELLIRYENEEAVDDSQLPKDRFSAERLKGVDSTLKIQPAELGDSAVYLCASSLGAAGGSTDTQYFGPGTRLTVL.

V is TRBV2 and J is TRBJ2-1; 7 positions match TRBD1. Germline trimming cut 8 bases from V and 4 bases from J; bases unmatched to any gene: 8. Germline CDR1 SNHLY, CDR2 FYNNEI. The CDR3 loop spans 14 amino acids. The CDR3 coding sequence is TGTGCCAGCTTACCGGGACAGATTTACAATGAGCAGTTCTTC. Translation: CASLPGQIYNEQFF.

V gene TRBV9 combines with J gene TRBJ2-5; 14 bases align to TRBD2. Trimming removed 0 bases from V and 2 bases from J; junction bases left unmatched: 9. CDR1 and CDR2 (germline): SGDLS, YYNGEE. The CDR3 has 19 amino acids. Here the CDR3 reads CASSVEGRLAGGRQETQYF. Here the CDR3 DNA reads TGTGCCAGCAGCGTAGAGGGGAGACTAGCGGGAGGGAGGCAAGAGACCCAGTACTTC.

This chain connects TRBV19 to TRBJ1-2, with 8 positions matching TRBD1. Germline-derived CDR1 and CDR2 are LNHDA and SQIVND (reference sequence). The CDR3 has 17 amino acids. V gave up 5 bases and J gave up 5 bases; unmatched junction bases: 16. The CDR3 loop reads CASSPRDRIHSGYGYTF. DNA of the CDR3: TGTGCCAGTAGTCCCCGGGACAGGATCCATTCTGGGTATGGCTACACCTTC.

J is TRBJ2-3 and V is TRBV6-1, with D perhaps matching TRBD2 (6 bases). The germline V gene has CDR1 MNHNS and CDR2 SASEGT. The CDR3 covers 15 residues. Trimming took off 3 bases at V and 3 bases at J, with 13 bases between the two ends. The CDR3 DNA reads as TGTGCCAGCAGTGAGGGCGGGACGAGAACAGATACGCAGTATTTT. Amino acids: CASSEGGTRTDTQYF.

The chain joins TRBV6-5 to TRBJ2-1; 9 bases are a match to TRBD2. There are 15 residues in the CDR3. After removal of 2 bases from V and 6 bases from J, the junction contained 5 bases not matched to a gene. Germline CDR1 reads MNHEY; CDR2 reads SVGAGI. The CDR3 DNA follows: TGTGCCAGCAGTTACGGCGGGGGGGCCGTCAATGAGCAGTTCTTC. Its translation: CASSYGGGAVNEQFF.

V usage is TRBV6-6 and J usage is TRBJ2-7; 10 bases line up with TRBD2. The germline V gene has CDR1 MNHNY and CDR2 SVGAGI (reference sequence). The trim removed 2 bases at V and 3 bases at J, leaving 4 bases unmatched. This CDR3 is 15 amino acids long. This CDR3 is CASSYRLAGDYEQYF. CDR3 nucleotide sequence: TGTGCCAGCAGTTACAGGCTAGCGGGGGACTACGAGCAGTACTTC.

The CDR3 coding sequence is TGTGCCACCGCACGGAAGGATGAAGCTTTCTTT. Protein sequence: CATARKDEAFF. The V call is TRBV28, the J call TRBJ1-1; D gene unclear. V lost 10 bases and J 7 bases, leaving 13 bases between the germline ends. CDR1 and CDR2 (germline): MDHEN, SYDVKM. The CDR3 length is 11 residues.

The chain has TRBV10-1 and TRBJ1-1; D is possibly TRBD1 (6 bases). Germline V lookup: CDR1 WNHNN, CDR2 SYGVQD (reference sequence). The CDR3 totals 12 residues. The germline V and J ends were trimmed by 6 bases and 8 bases, with 13 bases remaining between them. Written as DNA, the CDR3 is TGCGCCAGCAGCGATAACAGGGTAGAAGCTTTCTTT. Translation: CASSDNRVEAFF.

The CDR3 nucleotides read TGTGCCAGCTCTGGCGGGGGGGCAGTTTCGGATACGCAGTATTTT. This translates into CASSGGGAVSDTQYF. The chain has TRBV18 and TRBJ2-3; 9 nucleotides align to TRBD2. Germline V gene data show CDR1 as KGHSH and CDR2 as LQKENI. The CDR3 extends over 15 amino acids. With 6 bases clipped from V and 6 bases from J, the junction kept 10 bases outside the gene matches. The entire variable domain, with the rest obtained from reference TRBV18 and TRBJ2-3, is as follows: NAGVMQNPRHLVRRRGQEARLRCSPMKGHSHVYWYRQLPEEGLKFMVYLQKENIIDESGMPKERFSAEFPKEGPSILRIQQVVRGDSAAYFCASSGGGAVSDTQYFGPGTRLTVL.

This chain links TRBV5-1 with TRBJ2-5; TRBD2 is a possible D gene (5 bases). The CDR3 contains 14 residues. The V gene's germline CDR1 is SGHRS and CDR2 YFSETQ. V shed 0 bases and J shed 5 bases, with 11 bases lying between them. The CDR3 here is CASSLASRRETQYF. CDR3 nucleotide sequence: TGCGCCAGCAGCTTGGCATCCAGGAGGGAGACCCAGTACTTC.